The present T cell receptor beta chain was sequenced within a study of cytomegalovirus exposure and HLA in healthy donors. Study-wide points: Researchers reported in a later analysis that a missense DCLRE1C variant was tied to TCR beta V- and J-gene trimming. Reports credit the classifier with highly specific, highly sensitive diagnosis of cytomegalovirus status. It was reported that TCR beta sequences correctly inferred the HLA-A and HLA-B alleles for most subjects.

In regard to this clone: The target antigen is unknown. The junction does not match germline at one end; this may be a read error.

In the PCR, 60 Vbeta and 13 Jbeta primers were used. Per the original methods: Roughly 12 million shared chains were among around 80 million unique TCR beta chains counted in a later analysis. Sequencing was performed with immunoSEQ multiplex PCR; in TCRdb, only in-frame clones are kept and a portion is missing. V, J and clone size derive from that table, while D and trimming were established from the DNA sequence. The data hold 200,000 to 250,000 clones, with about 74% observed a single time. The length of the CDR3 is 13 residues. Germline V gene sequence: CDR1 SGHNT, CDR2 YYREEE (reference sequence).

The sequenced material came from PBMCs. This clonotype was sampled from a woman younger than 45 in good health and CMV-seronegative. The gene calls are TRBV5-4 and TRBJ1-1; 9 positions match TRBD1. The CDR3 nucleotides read TGTGCCAGCAGCCTCCAGGGGCGACAGGGGGGAGATTTT. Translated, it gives CASSLQGRQGGDF.